This paragraph reports one T cell receptor beta chain. This sample is drawn from a study of blood T cell repertoires in COVID-19. Study information: T cells, B-cell-depleted T cells, or PBMCs provided the cDNA or gDNA that served as material.

This table comes from immunoSEQ multiplex PCR, and its TCRdb copy is limited to in-frame clones, with some not included. Among about 150,000 clones listed, 80% were seen once. The trim removed 4 bases at V and 3 bases at J, leaving 10 bases unmatched. CDR1 is SGHRS and CDR2 is YFSETQ in the germline V gene. The CDR3 is 17 amino acids. Sequencing was performed on peripheral blood. The TCR sequence derives from a man in his sixties with acute or convalescent COVID-19. V and J are TRBV5-1 and TRBJ1-4; 9 nucleotides match TRBD1. CDR3 region: CASSPDRGSKSNEKLFF. CDR3 in DNA: TGCGCCAGCAGCCCTGACAGGGGGTCGAAATCTAATGAAAAACTGTTTTTT.